This TCR beta chain was profiled in a study of blood T cells in healthy people across ages. Regarding the study as a whole: Without sorted subsets, naive and antigen-experienced compartments could not be conclusively compared.

Of note for this clonotype: The target antigen is unknown.

This CDR3 spans 14 amino acids. Germline V CDR1 and CDR2: SGHDT, YYEEEE. The V gene end was trimmed by 6 bases and the J gene end by 1 base; junction bases not matched to a gene: 6. Alongside a J-beta primer mix, a sample-barcoded 5' primer served in a second PCR lasting about 7 to 12 cycles. TCRdb re-derived calls from the 5' RACE reads in MiXCR, one entry per CDR3 protein. This table has about 680,000 distinct CDR3 sequences, around 48% appearing once. The receptor's source is an older woman in good health. The V and J genes are TRBV5-6 and TRBJ2-5, with 7 bases fitting TRBD2. The sample comprised blood. This chain's CDR3 is CASNQRGTQETQYF. CDR3 nucleotides: TGTGCCAGCAACCAGCGGGGCACCCAAGAGACCCAGTACTTC.